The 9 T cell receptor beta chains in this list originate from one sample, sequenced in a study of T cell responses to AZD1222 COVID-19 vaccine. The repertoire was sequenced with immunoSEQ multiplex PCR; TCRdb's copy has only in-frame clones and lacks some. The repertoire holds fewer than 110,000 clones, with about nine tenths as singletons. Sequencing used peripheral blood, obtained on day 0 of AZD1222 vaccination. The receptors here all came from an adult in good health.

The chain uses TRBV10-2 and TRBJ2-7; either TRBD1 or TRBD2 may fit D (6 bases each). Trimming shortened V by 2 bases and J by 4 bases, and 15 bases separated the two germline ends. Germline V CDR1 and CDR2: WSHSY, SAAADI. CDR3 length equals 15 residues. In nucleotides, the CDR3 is TGCGCCAGCAGTGAGATGGAGGGGGGACGATACGAGCAGTACTTC. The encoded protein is CASSEMEGGRYEQYF.

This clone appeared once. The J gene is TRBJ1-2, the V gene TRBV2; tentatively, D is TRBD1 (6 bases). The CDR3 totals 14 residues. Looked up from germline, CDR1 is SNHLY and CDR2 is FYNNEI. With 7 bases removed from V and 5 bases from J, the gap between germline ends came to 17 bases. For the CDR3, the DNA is TGTGCCAGCACAGAGAACAGGGCCTTGTATGGCTACACCTTC. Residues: CASTENRALYGYTF.

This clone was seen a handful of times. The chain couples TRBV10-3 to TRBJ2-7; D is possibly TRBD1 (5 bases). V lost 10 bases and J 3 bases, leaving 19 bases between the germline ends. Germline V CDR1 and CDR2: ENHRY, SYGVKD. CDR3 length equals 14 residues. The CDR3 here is CATSTSGQGYEQYF. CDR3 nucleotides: TGTGCCACTTCCACATCCGGGCAGGGCTACGAGCAGTACTTC.

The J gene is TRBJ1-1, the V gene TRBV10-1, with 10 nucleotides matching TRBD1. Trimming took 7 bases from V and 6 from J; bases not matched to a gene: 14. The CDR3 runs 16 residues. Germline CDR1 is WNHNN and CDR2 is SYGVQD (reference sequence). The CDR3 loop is CASMADPGQGTPEAFF. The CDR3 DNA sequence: TGCGCCAGCATGGCTGACCCGGGACAGGGGACTCCTGAAGCTTTCTTT.

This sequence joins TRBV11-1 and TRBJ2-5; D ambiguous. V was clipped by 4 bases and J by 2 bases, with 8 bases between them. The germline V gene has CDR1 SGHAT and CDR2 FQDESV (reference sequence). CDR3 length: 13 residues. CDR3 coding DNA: TGTGCCAGCAGCTACACTACTCAAGAGACCCAGTACTTC. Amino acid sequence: CASSYTTQETQYF.

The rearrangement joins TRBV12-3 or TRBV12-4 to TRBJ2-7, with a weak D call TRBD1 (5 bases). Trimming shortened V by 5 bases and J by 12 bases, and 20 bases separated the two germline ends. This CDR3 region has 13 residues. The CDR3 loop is CASSATVDTRWYF. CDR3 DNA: TGTGCCAGCAGTGCAACAGTGGACACGAGATGGTACTTC.

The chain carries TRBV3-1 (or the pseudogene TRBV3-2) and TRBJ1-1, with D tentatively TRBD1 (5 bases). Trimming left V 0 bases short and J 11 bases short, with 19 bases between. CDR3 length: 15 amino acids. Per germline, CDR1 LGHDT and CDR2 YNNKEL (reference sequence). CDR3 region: CASSQERDWQSGAFF. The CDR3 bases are TGTGCCAGCAGCCAAGAACGGGACTGGCAGTCTGGGGCTTTCTTT.

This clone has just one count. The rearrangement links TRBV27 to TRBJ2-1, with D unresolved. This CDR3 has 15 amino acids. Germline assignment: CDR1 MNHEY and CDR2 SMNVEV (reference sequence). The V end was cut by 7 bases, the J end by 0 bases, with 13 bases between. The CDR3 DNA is TGTGCCAGCACTGGGCAGCTGAACTCCTACAATGAGCAGTTCTTC. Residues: CASTGQLNSYNEQFF.

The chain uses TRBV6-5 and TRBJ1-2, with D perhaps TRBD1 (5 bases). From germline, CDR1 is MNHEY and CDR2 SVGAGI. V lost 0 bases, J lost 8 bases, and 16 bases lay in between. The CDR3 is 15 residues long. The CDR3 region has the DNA TGTGCCAGCAGTTACTCACTCAGGGATGTAGGCGGCTACACCTTC. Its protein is CASSYSLRDVGGYTF.